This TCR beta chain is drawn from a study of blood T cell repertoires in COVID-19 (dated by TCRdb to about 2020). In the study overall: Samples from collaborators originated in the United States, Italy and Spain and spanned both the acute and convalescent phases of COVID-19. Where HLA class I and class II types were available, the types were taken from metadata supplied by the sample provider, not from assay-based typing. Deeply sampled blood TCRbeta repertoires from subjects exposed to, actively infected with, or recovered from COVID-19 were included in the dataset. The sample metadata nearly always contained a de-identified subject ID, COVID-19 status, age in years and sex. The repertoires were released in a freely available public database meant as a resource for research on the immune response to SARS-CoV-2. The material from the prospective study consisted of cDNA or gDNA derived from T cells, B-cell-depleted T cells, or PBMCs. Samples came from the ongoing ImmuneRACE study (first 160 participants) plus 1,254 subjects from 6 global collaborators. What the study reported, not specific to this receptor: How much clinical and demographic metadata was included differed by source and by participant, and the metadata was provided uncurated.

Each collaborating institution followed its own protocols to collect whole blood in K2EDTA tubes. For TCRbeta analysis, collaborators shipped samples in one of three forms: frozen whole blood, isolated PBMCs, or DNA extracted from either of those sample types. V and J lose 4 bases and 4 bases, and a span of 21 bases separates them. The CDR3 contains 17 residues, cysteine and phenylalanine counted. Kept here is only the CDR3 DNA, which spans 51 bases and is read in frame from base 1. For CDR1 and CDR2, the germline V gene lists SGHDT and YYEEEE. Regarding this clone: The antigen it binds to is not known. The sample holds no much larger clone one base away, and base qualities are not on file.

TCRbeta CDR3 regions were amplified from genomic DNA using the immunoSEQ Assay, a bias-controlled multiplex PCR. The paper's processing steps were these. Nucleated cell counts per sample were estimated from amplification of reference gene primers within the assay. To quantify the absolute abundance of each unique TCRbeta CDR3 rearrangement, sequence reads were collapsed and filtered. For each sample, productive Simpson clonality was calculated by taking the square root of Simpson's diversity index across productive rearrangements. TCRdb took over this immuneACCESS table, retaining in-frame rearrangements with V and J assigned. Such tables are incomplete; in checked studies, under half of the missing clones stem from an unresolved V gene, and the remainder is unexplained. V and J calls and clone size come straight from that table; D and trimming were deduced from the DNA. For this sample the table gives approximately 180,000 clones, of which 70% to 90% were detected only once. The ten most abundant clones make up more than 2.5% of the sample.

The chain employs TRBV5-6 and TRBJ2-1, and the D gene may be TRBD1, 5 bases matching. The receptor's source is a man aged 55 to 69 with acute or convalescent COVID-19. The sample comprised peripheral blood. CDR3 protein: CASSGAKGQPKYNEQFF. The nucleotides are TGTGCCAGCAGCGGGGCCAAGGGCCAGCCGAAATACAATGAGCAGTTCTTC.